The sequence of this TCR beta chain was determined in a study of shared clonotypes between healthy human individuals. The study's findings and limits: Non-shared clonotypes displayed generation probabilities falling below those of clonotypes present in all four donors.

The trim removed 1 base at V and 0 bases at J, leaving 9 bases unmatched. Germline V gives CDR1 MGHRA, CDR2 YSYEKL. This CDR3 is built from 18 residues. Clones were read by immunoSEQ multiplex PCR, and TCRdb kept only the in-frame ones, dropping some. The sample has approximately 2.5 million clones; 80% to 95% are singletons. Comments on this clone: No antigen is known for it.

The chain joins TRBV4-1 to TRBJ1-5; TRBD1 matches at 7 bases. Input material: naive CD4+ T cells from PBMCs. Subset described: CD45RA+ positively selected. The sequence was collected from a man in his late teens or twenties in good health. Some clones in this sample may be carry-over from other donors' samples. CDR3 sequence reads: CASSQGWESGGSNQPQHF. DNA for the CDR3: TGCGCCAGCAGCCAAGGTTGGGAGTCAGGGGGTAGCAATCAGCCCCAGCATTTT.